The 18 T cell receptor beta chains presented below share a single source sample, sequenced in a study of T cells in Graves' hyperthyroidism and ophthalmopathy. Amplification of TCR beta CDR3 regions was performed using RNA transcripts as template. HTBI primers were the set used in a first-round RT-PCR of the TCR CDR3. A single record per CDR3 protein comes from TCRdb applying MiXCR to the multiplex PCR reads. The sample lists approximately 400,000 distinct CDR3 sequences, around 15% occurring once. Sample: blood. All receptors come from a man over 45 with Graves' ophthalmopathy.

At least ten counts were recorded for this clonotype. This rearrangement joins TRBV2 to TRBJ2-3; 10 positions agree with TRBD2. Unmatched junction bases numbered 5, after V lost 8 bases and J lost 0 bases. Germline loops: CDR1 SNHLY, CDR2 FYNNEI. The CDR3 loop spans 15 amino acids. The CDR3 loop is CASCRAGGSTDTQYF. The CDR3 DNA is TGTGCCAGCTGCCGAGCGGGAGGGAGCACAGATACGCAGTATTTT.

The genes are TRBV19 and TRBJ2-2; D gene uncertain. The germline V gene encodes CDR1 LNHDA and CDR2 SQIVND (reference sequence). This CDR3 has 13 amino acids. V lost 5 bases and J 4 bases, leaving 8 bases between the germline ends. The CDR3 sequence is CASSSRRTGELFF. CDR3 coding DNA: TGTGCCAGTAGTTCCCGGCGCACCGGGGAGCTGTTTTTT.

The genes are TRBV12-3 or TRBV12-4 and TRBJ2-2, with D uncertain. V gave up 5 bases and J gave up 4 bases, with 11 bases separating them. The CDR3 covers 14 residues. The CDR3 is CASSERSGTGELFF. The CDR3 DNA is TGTGCCAGCAGTGAGCGTTCGGGCACCGGGGAGCTGTTTTTT.

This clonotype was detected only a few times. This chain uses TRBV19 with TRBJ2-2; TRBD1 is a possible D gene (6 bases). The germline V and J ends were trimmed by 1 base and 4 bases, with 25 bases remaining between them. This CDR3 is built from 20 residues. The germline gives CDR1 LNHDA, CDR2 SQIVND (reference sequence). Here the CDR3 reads CASSIGGRGTSTRGTGELFF. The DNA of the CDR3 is TGTGCCAGTAGTATAGGAGGAAGGGGGACGAGCACTAGGGGCACCGGGGAGCTGTTTTTT.

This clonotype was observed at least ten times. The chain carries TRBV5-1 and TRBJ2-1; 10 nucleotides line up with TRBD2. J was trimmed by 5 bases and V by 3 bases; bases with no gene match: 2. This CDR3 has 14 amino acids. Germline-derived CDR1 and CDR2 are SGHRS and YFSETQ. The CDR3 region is CASSWTSGNNEQFF. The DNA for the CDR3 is TGCGCCAGCAGCTGGACTAGCGGTAACAATGAGCAGTTCTTC. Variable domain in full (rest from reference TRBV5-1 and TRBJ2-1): KAGVTQTPRYLIKTRGQQVTLSCSPISGHRSVSWYQQTPGQGLQFLFEYFSETQRNKGNFPGRFSGRQFSNSRSEMNVSTLELGDSALYLCASSWTSGNNEQFFGPGTRLTVL.

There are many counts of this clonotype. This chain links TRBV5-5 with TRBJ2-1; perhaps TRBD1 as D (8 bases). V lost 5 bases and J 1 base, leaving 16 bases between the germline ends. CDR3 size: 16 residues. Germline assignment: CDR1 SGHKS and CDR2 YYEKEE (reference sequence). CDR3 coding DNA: TGTGCCAGCAGGCCAGAACAGGGGGGGTCCTACAATGAGCAGTTCTTC. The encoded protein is CASRPEQGGSYNEQFF.

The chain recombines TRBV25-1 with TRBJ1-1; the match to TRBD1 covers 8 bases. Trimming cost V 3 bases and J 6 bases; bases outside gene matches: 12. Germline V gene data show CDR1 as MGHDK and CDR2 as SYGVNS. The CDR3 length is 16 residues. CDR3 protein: CASSEQNRGDKSEAFF. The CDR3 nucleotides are TGTGCCAGCAGTGAGCAAAACAGGGGGGACAAGTCTGAAGCTTTCTTT.

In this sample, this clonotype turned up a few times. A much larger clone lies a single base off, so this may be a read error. CDR3 residues: CASLRGSSYNGQFF. The CDR3 DNA sequence: TGTGCCAGCCTACGGGGCAGCTCCTACAATGGGCAGTTCTTC. The chain has TRBV12-3 or TRBV12-4 and TRBJ2-1; either TRBD1 or TRBD2 may fit D (5 bases each). This CDR3 is built from 14 residues.

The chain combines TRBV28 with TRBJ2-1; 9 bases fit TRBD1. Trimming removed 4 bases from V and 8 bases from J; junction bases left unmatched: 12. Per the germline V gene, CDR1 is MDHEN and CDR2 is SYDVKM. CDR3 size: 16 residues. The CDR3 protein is CASSSNPDRGVDEQFF. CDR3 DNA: TGTGCCAGCAGTTCAAACCCGGACAGGGGAGTGGATGAGCAGTTCTTC.

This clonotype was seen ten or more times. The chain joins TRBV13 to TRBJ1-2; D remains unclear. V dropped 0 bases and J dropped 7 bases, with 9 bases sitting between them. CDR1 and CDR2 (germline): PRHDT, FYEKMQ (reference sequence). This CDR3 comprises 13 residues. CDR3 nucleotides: TGTGCCAGCAGCTTAGGGCGGGGATTTGGCTACACCTTC. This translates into CASSLGRGFGYTF.

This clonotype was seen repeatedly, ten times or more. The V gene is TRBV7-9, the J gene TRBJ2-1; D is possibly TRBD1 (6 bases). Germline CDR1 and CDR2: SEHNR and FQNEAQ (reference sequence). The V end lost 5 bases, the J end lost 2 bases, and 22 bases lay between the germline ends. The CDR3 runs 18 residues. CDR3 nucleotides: TGTGCCAGCAGCGTACAACAGGGCTATACTACCGCCTACAATGAGCAGTTCTTC. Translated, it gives CASSVQQGYTTAYNEQFF. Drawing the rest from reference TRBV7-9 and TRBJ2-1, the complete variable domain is DTGVSQNPRHKITKRGQNVTFRCDPISEHNRLYWYRQTLGQGPEFLTYFQNEAQLEKSRLLSDRFSAERPKGSFSTLEIQRTEQGDSAMYLCASSVQQGYTTAYNEQFFGPGTRLTVL.

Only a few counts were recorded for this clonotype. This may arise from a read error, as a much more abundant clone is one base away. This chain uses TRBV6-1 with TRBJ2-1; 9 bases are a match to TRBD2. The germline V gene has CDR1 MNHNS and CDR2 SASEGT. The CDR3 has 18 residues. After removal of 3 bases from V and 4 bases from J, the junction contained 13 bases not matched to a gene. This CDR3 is CASSELGGRGKDYNEQFF. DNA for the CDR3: TGTGCCAGCAGTGAGTTGGGCGGGAGGGGGAAGGATTACAATGAGCAGTTCTTC.

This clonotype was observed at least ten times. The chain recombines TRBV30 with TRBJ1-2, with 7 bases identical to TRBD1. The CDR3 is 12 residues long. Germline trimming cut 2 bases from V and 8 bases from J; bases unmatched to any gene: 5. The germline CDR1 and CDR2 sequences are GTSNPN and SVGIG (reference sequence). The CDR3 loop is CAWSLGQMGYTF. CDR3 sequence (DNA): TGTGCCTGGAGTCTGGGACAGATGGGCTACACCTTC.

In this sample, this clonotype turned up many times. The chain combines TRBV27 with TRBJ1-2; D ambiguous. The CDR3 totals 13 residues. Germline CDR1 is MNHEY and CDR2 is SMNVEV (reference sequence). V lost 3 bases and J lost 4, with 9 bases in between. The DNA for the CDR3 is TGTGCCAGCAGTTTCAGCCAAGGCTATGGCTACACCTTC. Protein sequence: CASSFSQGYGYTF.

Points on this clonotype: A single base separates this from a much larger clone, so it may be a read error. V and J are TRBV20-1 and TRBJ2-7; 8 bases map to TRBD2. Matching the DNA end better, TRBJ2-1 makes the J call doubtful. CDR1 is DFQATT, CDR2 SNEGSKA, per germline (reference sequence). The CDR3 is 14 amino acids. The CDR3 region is CSARVQLAGYEQFF. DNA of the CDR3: TGCAGTGCCCGTGTTCAGTTAGCGGGATACGAGCAGTTCTTC.

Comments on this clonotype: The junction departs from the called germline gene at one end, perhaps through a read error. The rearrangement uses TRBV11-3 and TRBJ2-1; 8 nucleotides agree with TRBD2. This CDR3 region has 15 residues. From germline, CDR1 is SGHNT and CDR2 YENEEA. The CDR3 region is CAGSLEASGSNEQFF. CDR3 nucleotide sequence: TGTGCCGGCAGCTTAGAAGCTAGCGGGTCCAATGAGCAGTTCTTC.

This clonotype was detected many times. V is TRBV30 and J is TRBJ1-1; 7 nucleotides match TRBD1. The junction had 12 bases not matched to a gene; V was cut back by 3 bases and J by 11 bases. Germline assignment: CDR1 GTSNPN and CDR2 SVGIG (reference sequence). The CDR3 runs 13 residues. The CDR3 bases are TGTGCCTGGAGCCAGGGGGACCCAGGGACGGCTTTCTTT. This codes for CAWSQGDPGTAFF.

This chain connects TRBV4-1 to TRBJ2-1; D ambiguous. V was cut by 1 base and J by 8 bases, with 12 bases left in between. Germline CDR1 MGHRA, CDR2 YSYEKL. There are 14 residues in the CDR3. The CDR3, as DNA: TGCGCCAGCAGCCAAGCCCCACTCTTAGATGAGCAGTTCTTC. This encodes CASSQAPLLDEQFF.